This passage covers 25 T cell receptor beta chains from one sample sequenced in a study of early T cells in non-severe SARS-CoV-2 infection. TCRdb processed the 5' RACE reads anew with MiXCR; each CDR3 protein has one entry. The sample includes about 50,000 distinct CDR3 sequences, roughly 9.3% of them seen just once. Sample: whole blood. The source of these receptors is an adult who was a healthcare worker with PCR-confirmed SARS-CoV-2 infection or an uninfected control (not recorded which).

This clonotype was seen repeatedly, ten times or more. The chain combines TRBV2 with TRBJ1-5; 8 nucleotides line up with TRBD1. Germline assignment: CDR1 SNHLY and CDR2 FYNNEI. CDR3 length: 15 residues. V dropped 4 bases and J dropped 0; count of bases not matched to a gene: 2. The CDR3 protein is CASSAGGGSNQPQHF. In DNA, the CDR3 is TGTGCCAGCAGTGCAGGGGGCGGTAGCAATCAGCCCCAGCATTTT.

This clonotype was seen only a few times. The chain employs TRBV29-1 and TRBJ1-2; D ambiguous. Between the trimmed V and J ends, which lost 3 bases and 3 bases, there was a span of 17 bases. There are 15 residues in the CDR3. Germline V gene lookup returns CDR1 SQVTM and CDR2 ANQGSEA. In DNA form, the CDR3 reads TGCAGCGTTGATAACTCGGGCAAGTTGGACTATGGCTACACCTTC. This translates into CSVDNSGKLDYGYTF.

This clonotype was picked up many times. The chain joins TRBV7-3 to TRBJ2-1, with D perhaps TRBD1 (5 bases). Trimming shortened V by 6 bases and J by 6 bases, and 9 bases separated the two germline ends. CDR1 and CDR2 (germline): SGHTA, FQGTGA. The CDR3 is 12 amino acids. CDR3 protein: CASRGAGNEQFF. The CDR3 nucleotides read TGTGCCAGCAGAGGGGCTGGCAATGAGCAGTTCTTC.

This clonotype was counted at least ten times. V is TRBV20-1 and J is TRBJ2-1, with TRBD2 identical over 13 bases. The CDR3 consists of 15 residues. V lost 5 bases, J lost 8 bases, and 9 bases stayed unmatched. Per the germline V gene, CDR1 is DFQATT and CDR2 is SNEGSKA (reference sequence). The CDR3: CSAEGTSGIKYEQFF. The CDR3 region has the DNA TGCAGTGCTGAAGGGACTAGCGGGATAAAATATGAGCAGTTCTTC.

In its sample, this clonotype was seen many times. The chain combines TRBV20-1 with TRBJ2-5; 8 bases are shared with TRBD2. The V and J ends lost 0 bases and 4 bases, in that order; junction bases with no gene match: 4. CDR3 size: 14 residues. Germline values: CDR1 DFQATT, CDR2 SNEGSKA (reference sequence). The CDR3 loop is CSARERAGGETQYF. The CDR3 DNA follows: TGCAGTGCTAGAGAACGGGCGGGGGGAGAGACCCAGTACTTC.

The rearrangement joins TRBV28 to TRBJ1-4; maybe TRBD1 (6 bases). Looked up from germline, CDR1 is MDHEN and CDR2 is SYDVKM. CDR3 size: 15 residues. V shed 5 bases and J shed 10 bases, with 20 bases lying between them. The CDR3 DNA follows: TGTGCCAGCAGTCCTGGACAGTTAGAGGGGGTAAAACTGTTTTTT. This encodes CASSPGQLEGVKLFF.

This clonotype has a count of ten or more. Written as DNA, the CDR3 is TGTGCCAGTAGTCTACTAGCGGGAGGGCCCTACGAGCAGTACTTC. It yields the protein CASSLLAGGPYEQYF. The chain combines TRBV19 with TRBJ2-7; the match to TRBD2 covers 13 bases. The J segment lost 2 bases and the V segment lost 5 bases, leaving 3 bases of the junction unmatched. This CDR3 spans 15 amino acids. CDR1 and CDR2 from the germline V gene are LNHDA and SQIVND (reference sequence).

This clonotype came up many times. This chain links TRBV3-1 with TRBJ1-1; D gene uncertain. The CDR3 is 14 residues long. Deletions cut 0 bases from V and 4 bases from J, with 9 bases between. Germline V gene data show CDR1 as LGHDT and CDR2 as YNNKEL (reference sequence). The CDR3 DNA reads as TGTGCCAGCAGCCAAGATGACGGGAGCACTGAAGCTTTCTTT. It specifies CASSQDDGSTEAFF.

This clonotype has a handful of counts. This chain links TRBV4-3 with TRBJ2-1; 11 nucleotides line up with TRBD1. Germline V CDR1 and CDR2: LGHNA, YSLEER. This CDR3 is built from 16 residues. Trimming cost V 1 base and J 10 bases; bases outside gene matches: 9. The CDR3 loop reads CASSQASGQGGREQFF. CDR3 DNA sequence: TGCGCCAGCAGCCAAGCCTCGGGACAGGGGGGCAGGGAGCAGTTCTTC.

The chain carries TRBV12-3 or TRBV12-4 and TRBJ1-2; D gene ambiguous. The CDR3 contains 13 residues. The ends were cut back, 6 bases at V and 8 bases at J, with 16 bases in the middle. CDR3 nucleotides: TGTGCCAGCAGCCCCGGGCTCCGACGGGGCTACACCTTC. It specifies CASSPGLRRGYTF.

This clonotype was found many times. This rearrangement joins TRBV6-5 to TRBJ2-2; 15 positions agree with TRBD2. Germline V CDR1 and CDR2: MNHEY, SVGAGI. Unmatched junction bases numbered 18, after V lost 0 bases and J lost 4 bases. This CDR3 has 23 residues. The CDR3 spells CASSYSSFPGLAGGRLGTGELFF. In DNA, the CDR3 is TGTGCCAGCAGTTACTCTTCTTTTCCGGGACTAGCGGGAGGCCGCTTGGGCACCGGGGAGCTGTTTTTT.

Worth noting for this clonotype: A read error may be the cause here, since a much bigger clone is one base away. J is TRBJ1-2 and V is TRBV28, with D hard to call. CDR1 is MDHEN and CDR2 is SYDVKM in the germline V gene. The V gene lost 8 bases and the J gene lost 7 bases, with 17 bases spanning the gap. There are 13 residues in the CDR3. The CDR3 sequence: CASRYPNSVGYTF. DNA for the CDR3: TGTGCCAGCCGTTACCCAAACAGCGTTGGCTACACCTTC.

V is TRBV12-3 or TRBV12-4 and J is TRBJ2-2; D tentatively reads TRBD1 or TRBD2 (5 bases each). The CDR3 totals 14 residues. V was shortened by 5 bases and J by 3 bases, with 10 bases between the two germline ends. The CDR3 nucleotides read TGTGCCAGCAGTGGGACCCCGGACACCGGGGAGCTGTTTTTT. Its translation: CASSGTPDTGELFF.

This clonotype was detected many times. CDR3: CASSQDYSYGYTF. CDR3 bases: TGTGCCAGCAGCCAAGATTACAGCTATGGCTACACCTTC. This chain uses TRBV14 with TRBJ1-2, with D unclear. Trimming pared 0 bases from V and 4 bases from J, leaving 6 bases between. The CDR3 spans 13 residues. From germline, CDR1 is SGHDN and CDR2 FVKESK.

In its sample, this clonotype was seen a few times. The chain couples TRBV10-3 to TRBJ2-4; 14 bases agree with TRBD2. The CDR3 runs to 17 residues. J gave up 0 bases and V 5 bases, and 3 bases lay outside the gene matches. Germline values: CDR1 ENHRY, CDR2 SYGVKD. CDR3 sequence (DNA): TGTGCCATCAGTACGGGACTAGCGGGAGTAGCCAAAAACATTCAGTACTTC. Its protein is CAISTGLAGVAKNIQYF.

Many counts were recorded for this clonotype. J is TRBJ2-7 and V is TRBV6-5, with D tentatively TRBD1 (6 bases). The CDR3 covers 13 residues. V lost 4 bases and J lost 6, with 13 bases in between. Per germline, CDR1 MNHEY and CDR2 SVGAGI. CDR3 in DNA: TGTGCCAGCAGTTCCACAGGGCTGAGCGAGCAGTACTTC. This translates into CASSSTGLSEQYF.

Many counts were recorded for this clonotype. This rearrangement joins TRBV29-1 to TRBJ1-1; D might be TRBD1 (5 bases). The germline V gene has CDR1 SQVTM and CDR2 ANQGSEA. The CDR3 is made up of 14 amino acids. V dropped 0 bases and J dropped 10 bases, with 18 bases sitting between them. CDR3 sequence (DNA): TGCAGCGTTGAAGACTGGACACCCCTCGGTGGAGCTTTCTTT. Translating it yields CSVEDWTPLGGAFF.

This chain links TRBV5-1 with TRBJ2-2, with D unresolved. This CDR3 spans 15 amino acids. Germline V lookup: CDR1 SGHRS, CDR2 YFSETQ. V was pared by 1 base and J by 8 bases, with 15 bases between. Written as DNA, the CDR3 is TGCGCCAGCAGCTTGACGTCGGACCGCACTGGGGAGCTGTTTTTT. Protein: CASSLTSDRTGELFF. The complete variable domain, with remaining parts taken from reference TRBV5-1 and TRBJ2-2, reads KAGVTQTPRYLIKTRGQQVTLSCSPISGHRSVSWYQQTPGQGLQFLFEYFSETQRNKGNFPGRFSGRQFSNSRSEMNVSTLELGDSALYLCASSLTSDRTGELFFGEGSRLTVL.

This rearrangement joins TRBV24-1 to TRBJ1-2; no firm D call. CDR1 is KGHDR, CDR2 SFDVKD, per germline. This CDR3 comprises 14 residues. Trimming took off 0 bases at V and 0 bases at J, with 4 bases between the two ends. As DNA, the CDR3 is TGTGCCACCAGTGATTTGCGAGCTAACTATGGCTACACCTTC. This sequence encodes CATSDLRANYGYTF.

The CDR3, as DNA: TGTGCCAGCGAACAGGGAAACACCATATATTTT. Its protein product is CASEQGNTIYF. V gene TRBV12-3 or TRBV12-4 combines with J gene TRBJ1-3; no reliable D call. This CDR3 has 11 amino acids. V was clipped by 8 bases and J by 4 bases, with 6 bases between them.

This clonotype occurred many times. The CDR3 protein is CASSVKPGTIWKDTQYF. The CDR3 DNA is TGTGCCAGCAGCGTGAAGCCTGGGACTATCTGGAAGGATACGCAGTATTTT. The V call is TRBV11-2, the J call TRBJ2-3; 7 bases align to TRBD2. Trimming took 5 bases from V and 6 from J; bases not matched to a gene: 17. This CDR3 is built from 17 residues. Looked up from germline, CDR1 is SGHAT and CDR2 is FQNNGV.

This clonotype has a count of ten or more. In DNA, the CDR3 is TGTGCCAGCAGTTTTCCCGGGACAGCGATTTGGATGGGCAATCAGCCCCAGCATTTT. Translating gives CASSFPGTAIWMGNQPQHF. The rearrangement uses TRBV28 and TRBJ1-5, with 7 bases identical to TRBD1. The length of the CDR3 is 19 residues. V trimming: 3 bases; J trimming: 2 bases; junction bases outside the gene matches: 16. Germline CDR1 is MDHEN and CDR2 is SYDVKM.

This chain links TRBV4-1 with TRBJ1-4; D is unclear. This CDR3 comprises 12 residues. V was shortened by 0 bases and J by 8 bases, with 4 bases between the two germline ends. CDR1 and CDR2 from the germline V gene are MGHRA and YSYEKL. The CDR3 DNA reads as TGCGCCAGCAGCCAAGATTGGGAAAAACTGTTTTTT. Translation: CASSQDWEKLFF.

This clonotype was detected only a few times. The rearrangement links TRBV5-1 to TRBJ1-5; TRBD1 aligns across 10 bases. Unmatched junction bases numbered 18, after V lost 4 bases and J lost 5 bases. CDR3 length equals 19 residues. Looked up from germline, CDR1 is SGHRS and CDR2 is YFSETQ. The chain's CDR3 is CASSGTTGQGRTSDQPQHF. Here the CDR3 DNA reads TGCGCCAGCAGCGGAACTACGGGACAGGGGAGAACGTCGGATCAGCCCCAGCATTTT.

This clonotype was counted many times. The rearrangement joins TRBV5-1 to TRBJ2-5; the D call may be TRBD1 or TRBD2 (6 bases each). The V gene lost 6 bases and the J gene lost 3 bases, with 18 bases spanning the gap. Per germline, CDR1 SGHRS and CDR2 YFSETQ. The CDR3 is 15 amino acids. The CDR3 is CASTLWGAREETQYF. The CDR3 DNA is TGCGCCAGCACCCTATGGGGGGCGCGGGAAGAGACCCAGTACTTC.